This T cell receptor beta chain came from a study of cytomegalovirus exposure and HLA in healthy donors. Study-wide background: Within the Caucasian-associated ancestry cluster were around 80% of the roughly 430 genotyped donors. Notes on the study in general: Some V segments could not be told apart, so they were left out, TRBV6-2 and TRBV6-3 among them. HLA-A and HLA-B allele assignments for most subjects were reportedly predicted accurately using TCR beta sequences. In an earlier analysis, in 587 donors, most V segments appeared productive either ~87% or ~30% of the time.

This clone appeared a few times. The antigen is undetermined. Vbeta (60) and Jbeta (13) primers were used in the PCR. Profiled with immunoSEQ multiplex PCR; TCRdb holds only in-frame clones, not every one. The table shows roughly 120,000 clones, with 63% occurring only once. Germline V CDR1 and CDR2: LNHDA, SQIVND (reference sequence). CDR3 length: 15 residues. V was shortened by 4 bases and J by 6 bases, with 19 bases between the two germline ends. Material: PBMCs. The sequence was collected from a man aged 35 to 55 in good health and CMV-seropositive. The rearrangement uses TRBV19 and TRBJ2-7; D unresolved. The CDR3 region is CASSSTGRSGREQYF. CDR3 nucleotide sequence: TGTGCCAGTAGTAGCACCGGAAGGTCAGGTCGCGAGCAGTACTTC.